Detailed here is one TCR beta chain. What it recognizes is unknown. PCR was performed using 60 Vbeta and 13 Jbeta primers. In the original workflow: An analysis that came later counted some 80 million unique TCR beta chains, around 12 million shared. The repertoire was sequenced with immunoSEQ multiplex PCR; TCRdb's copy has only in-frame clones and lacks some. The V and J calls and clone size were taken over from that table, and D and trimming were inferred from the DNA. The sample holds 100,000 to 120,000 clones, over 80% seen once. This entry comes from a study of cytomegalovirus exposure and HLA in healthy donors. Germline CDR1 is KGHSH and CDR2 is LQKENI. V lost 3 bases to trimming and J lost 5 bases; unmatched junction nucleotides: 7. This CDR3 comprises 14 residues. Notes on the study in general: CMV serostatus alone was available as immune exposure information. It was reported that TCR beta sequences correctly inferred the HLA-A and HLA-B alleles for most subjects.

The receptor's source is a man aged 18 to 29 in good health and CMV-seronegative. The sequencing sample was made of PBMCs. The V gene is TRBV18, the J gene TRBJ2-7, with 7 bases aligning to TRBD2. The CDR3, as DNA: TGTGCCAGCTCACCGTATGTAGCGGGTGACGAGCAGTACTTC. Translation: CASSPYVAGDEQYF.